The rows below give T cell receptor beta chains drawn from one sample of a study of control samples from healthy donors and cancer patients. Some clones are missing from TCRdb's copy, which holds only in-frame ones; the method was immunoSEQ multiplex PCR. The sample consists of under 200,000 clones, approximately 94% of them appearing once. Sequencing was done on a sample of blood. These receptor sequences come from a woman in her thirties or forties in good health. The CDR3 runs from the conserved cysteine through the conserved F or W. Fields, in order: J gene, CDR3 length, D gene, V gene, clone size, CDR3 protein, CDR3 DNA. D genes are given only for firm matches. Rows may omit the clone size; those that give it use once, few, many or a size class.

TRBJ2-3 19 TRBD2 TRBV3-1/TRBV3-2 once CASSQPRPGTSGNLDTQYF TGTGCCAGCAGCCAACCGCGCCCCGGGACTAGCGGGAACTTGGATACGCAGTATTTT
TRBJ2-1 15 - TRBV4-3 - CASSLDGGPYNEQFF TGCGCCAGCAGTCTCGATGGGGGCCCCTACAATGAGCAGTTCTTC
TRBJ1-2 11 - TRBV6-4 once CASSEGGSYTF TGTGCCAGCAGTGAGGGGGGCAGCTACACCTTC
TRBJ1-1 12 TRBD1 TRBV29-1 - CSGRDRGQRAFF TGCAGCGGCCGGGACAGGGGGCAACGGGCTTTCTTT
TRBJ2-2 15 TRBD2 TRBV6-5 - CASSAGGAGTGELFF TGTGCCAGCAGCGCGGGGGGGGCAGGCACCGGGGAGCTGTTTTTT
TRBJ2-5 15 - TRBV2 - CATSGDGGLQETQYF TGTGCCACCTCCGGGGACGGAGGTCTCCAAGAGACCCAGTACTTC
TRBJ2-1 16 TRBD2 TRBV11-2 - CASSLNPSGGADEQFF TGTGCCAGCAGCTTAAACCCTAGCGGGGGGGCGGATGAGCAGTTCTTC
TRBJ1-4 15 - TRBV2 - CASRQRGIANEKLFF TGTGCCAGCAGACAAAGGGGTATAGCTAATGAAAAACTGTTTTTT
TRBJ1-6 19 TRBD1 TRBV30 - CAWSEYGTGWGLSNSPLHF TGTGCCTGGAGCGAATACGGGACAGGGTGGGGGCTAAGTAATTCACCCCTCCACTTT
TRBJ1-2 12 - TRBV6-2/TRBV6-3 - CASSTPGDGYTF TGTGCCAGCAGTACCCCAGGGGACGGCTATACCTTC
TRBJ1-1 15 TRBD1 TRBV7-2 - CASSTRQGARTEAFF TGTGCCAGCAGCACCCGACAGGGGGCGCGCACTGAAGCTTTCTTT
TRBJ2-1 12 - TRBV19 once CASSRQDNEQFF TGTGCCAGTAGTAGGCAAGACAATGAGCAGTTCTTC
TRBJ2-1 15 - TRBV19 - CASSIAGTGYNEQFF TGTGCCAGTAGTATCGCCGGAACCGGTTACAATGAGCAGTTCTTC
TRBJ2-3 15 - TRBV3-1/TRBV3-2 - CASSQVFLSTDTQYF TGTGCCAGCAGCCAGGTATTCCTTAGCACAGATACGCAGTATTTT
TRBJ1-4 16 - TRBV19 - CASSIGVGRENEKLFF TGTGCCAGTAGTATTGGAGTCGGCAGGGAGAATGAAAAACTGTTTTTT
TRBJ2-5 17 - TRBV7-2 - CASSLEVGLAIPETQYF TGTGCCAGCAGCTTAGAGGTTGGTTTAGCGATCCCAGAGACCCAGTACTTC
TRBJ1-1 13 - TRBV6-5 once CASSWGRGTEAFF TGTGCCAGCAGTTGGGGGCGGGGCACTGAAGCTTTCTTT
TRBJ2-7 15 TRBD2 TRBV28 - CASSLAGVTSYEQYF TGTGCCAGCAGTTTAGCGGGAGTAACCTCCTACGAGCAGTACTTC
TRBJ1-1 11 - TRBV20-1 - CSARGGTEAFF TGCAGTGCTAGAGGCGGTACTGAAGCTTTCTTT
TRBJ1-3 14 - TRBV12-5 - CASASELSGNTIYF TGTGCTAGTGCCTCGGAACTCTCTGGAAACACCATATATTTT
TRBJ1-5 15 TRBD1 TRBV7-2 - CASSQGQLSNQPQHF TGTGCCAGCAGCCAGGGACAGCTTAGCAATCAGCCCCAGCATTTT
TRBJ2-2 18 TRBD2 TRBV10-3 - CAISEGSGGRLYTGELFF TGTGCCATCAGTGAGGGTAGCGGGGGCCGACTTTACACCGGGGAGCTGTTTTTT
TRBJ1-2 11 - TRBV19 - CASSQQGSNTF TGTGCCAGTAGTCAACAGGGATCCAACACCTTC
TRBJ1-4 17 - TRBV28 once CASRTPGGGRSNEKLFF TGTGCCAGCAGAACGCCGGGGGGCGGAAGGAGTAATGAAAAACTGTTTTTT
TRBJ1-1 15 - TRBV21-1 - CASTMKQTVNTEAFF TGTGCCAGCACCATGAAGCAGACAGTGAACACTGAAGCTTTCTTT
TRBJ2-3 14 - TRBV29-1 - CSEQRQEGTDTQYF TGCAGCGAGCAAAGACAGGAAGGCACAGATACGCAGTATTTT
TRBJ2-5 14 TRBD1 TRBV11-1 once CASSHGQGQETQYF TGTGCCAGCAGCCACGGACAGGGCCAAGAGACCCAGTACTTC
TRBJ2-1 17 - TRBV7-8 - CASSSGPGRGSYNEQFF TGTGCCAGCAGCTCGGGGCCGGGCCGTGGGTCCTACAATGAGCAGTTCTTC
TRBJ1-1 16 TRBD1 TRBV6-6 - CASSYRDRGSGHEAFF TGTGCCAGCAGTTACCGAGACAGGGGCTCGGGGCATGAAGCTTTCTTT
TRBJ1-1 16 TRBD1 TRBV5-1 - CASSLEMTGVSTEAFF TGCGCCAGCAGCTTGGAGATGACAGGGGTGAGCACTGAAGCTTTCTTT
TRBJ2-3 12 - TRBV11-2 - CASSLVGDTQYF TGTGCCAGCAGCTTAGTGGGGGATACGCAGTATTTT
TRBJ1-6 16 - TRBV4-2 - CASSQEPGMNNSPLHF TGTGCCAGCAGCCAAGAGCCAGGGATGAATAATTCACCCCTCCACTTT
TRBJ2-2 15 - TRBV9 - CASSVKGGNTGELFF TGTGCCAGCAGCGTAAAGGGGGGAAACACCGGGGAGCTGTTTTTT
TRBJ2-5 16 TRBD1 TRBV7-9 - CASSPYASTGEETQYF TGTGCCAGCAGCCCCTACGCCTCTACAGGGGAAGAGACCCAGTACTTC
TRBJ1-3 16 - TRBV11-2 - CASSLGPGMAGNTIYF TGTGCCAGCAGCTTAGGTCCGGGGATGGCTGGAAACACCATATATTTT
TRBJ2-2 14 - TRBV5-1 - CASFQDRDLGELFF TGCGCCAGCTTCCAGGACAGAGATCTCGGGGAGCTGTTTTTT
TRBJ1-1 19 TRBD1 TRBV4-3 - CASSQDFKGARLGNTEAFF TGCGCCAGCAGCCAAGATTTCAAGGGGGCGCGACTCGGGAACACTGAAGCTTTCTTT
TRBJ1-4 16 TRBD1 TRBV13 once CASSLAGQGTGEKLFF TGTGCCAGCAGCTTAGCCGGACAGGGAACGGGAGAAAAACTGTTTTTT
TRBJ2-3 14 - TRBV11-3 - CASSADSAADTQYF TGTGCCAGCAGCGCCGATTCGGCGGCAGATACGCAGTATTTT
TRBJ2-2 13 - TRBV30 - CAWSAGLSGELFF TGTGCCTGGAGTGCTGGTTTGAGCGGGGAGCTGTTTTTT
TRBJ2-3 16 - TRBV4-3 - CASSQDFAGSTDTQYF TGCGCCAGCAGCCAAGATTTCGCCGGTAGCACAGATACGCAGTATTTT
TRBJ1-2 14 - TRBV30 - CAWEKSGTNSGYTF TGTGCCTGGGAGAAGTCCGGGACCAACTCTGGCTACACCTTC
TRBJ1-1 13 - TRBV21-1 - CAGWDRHYTEAFF TGTGCCGGTTGGGACAGACACTACACTGAAGCTTTCTTT
TRBJ1-1 13 - TRBV7-2 - CASSLAEDTEAFF TGTGCCAGCAGCTTAGCGGAGGACACTGAAGCTTTCTTT
TRBJ1-2 12 - TRBV19 - CASSRGESDYTF TGTGCCAGTAGTAGAGGAGAATCTGACTACACCTTC
TRBJ1-2 12 - TRBV7-8 - CASSLSGKGYTF TGTGCCAGCAGCTTATCAGGGAAAGGCTACACCTTC
TRBJ2-1 16 - TRBV5-1 - CASSLTGTSSYNEQFF TGCGCCAGCAGCTTGACGGGGACTTCCTCCTACAATGAGCAGTTCTTC
TRBJ1-1 11 - TRBV13 - CASSFVTEAFF TGTGCCAGCAGCTTCGTCACTGAAGCTTTCTTT
TRBJ2-1 15 TRBD2 TRBV30 - CAWSPIAGAGNEQFF TGTGCCTGGAGCCCGATAGCGGGAGCGGGCAATGAGCAGTTCTTC
TRBJ2-3 18 TRBD2 TRBV24-1 - CATSDSASGGASTDTQYF TGTGCCACCAGTGATTCGGCTAGCGGGGGGGCTAGCACAGATACGCAGTATTTT
TRBJ1-1 13 - TRBV7-9 - CASSLDPGEGAFF TGTGCCAGCAGCTTAGACCCAGGTGAGGGAGCTTTCTTT
TRBJ1-1 14 TRBD1 TRBV27 - CASSLMGQGLEAFF TGTGCCAGCAGTCTAATGGGACAGGGACTTGAAGCTTTCTTT